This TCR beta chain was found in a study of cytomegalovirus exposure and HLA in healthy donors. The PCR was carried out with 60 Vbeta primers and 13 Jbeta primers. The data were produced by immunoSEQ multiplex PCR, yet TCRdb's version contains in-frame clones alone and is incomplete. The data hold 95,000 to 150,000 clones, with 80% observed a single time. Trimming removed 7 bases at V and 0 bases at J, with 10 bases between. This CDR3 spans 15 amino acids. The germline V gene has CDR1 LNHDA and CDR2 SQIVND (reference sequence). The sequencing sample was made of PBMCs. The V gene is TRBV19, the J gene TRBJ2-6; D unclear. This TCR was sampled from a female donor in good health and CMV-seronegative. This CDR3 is CASMGTISGANVLTF. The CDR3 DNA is TGTGCCAGTATGGGCACAATCTCTGGGGCCAACGTCCTGACTTTC. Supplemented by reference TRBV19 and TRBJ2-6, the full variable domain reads DGGITQSPKYLFRKEGQNVTLSCEQNLNHDAMYWYRQDPGQGLRLIYYSQIVNDFQKGDIAEGYSVSREKKESFPLTVTSAQKNPTAFYLCASMGTISGANVLTFGAGSRLTVL.